The source of this T cell receptor (beta chain) is a study of CD8+CD57+ T cells in acquired aplastic anemia. Genomic DNA constituted the template upon which TCR beta VDJ and CDR3 profiling was performed. TCRdb redid the calling of the reads with MiXCR, one entry per CDR3 protein. The profile covers around 200,000 distinct CDR3 sequences, with less than 60% appearing a single time and about 1.8% taken by the ten largest. V was shortened by 4 bases and J by 0 bases, with 9 bases between the two germline ends. The CDR3 totals 13 residues. Germline V gene data show CDR1 as DFQATT and CDR2 as SNEGSKA (reference sequence). Sequencing involved patients with CD8+CD57+ cell expansion previously shown by flow cytometry.

The material sequenced was sorted CD4+, CD8+, or CD8+CD57+ T cells (not recorded which) from PBMCs. This receptor was taken from a human donor with aplastic anemia. The chain combines TRBV20-1 with TRBJ1-2, with D perhaps matching TRBD1 (5 bases). CDR3: CSAIEGTNYGYTF. As DNA, the CDR3 is TGCAGTGCTATAGAGGGGACTAACTATGGCTACACCTTC.